This T cell receptor (beta chain) was captured in a study of cytomegalovirus exposure and HLA in healthy donors. Primers: 60 Vbeta forward and 13 Jbeta reverse. Method: immunoSEQ multiplex PCR; TCRdb's copy keeps in-frame clones and lacks some. The table lists 150,000 or so clones, around 81% of them singletons. This CDR3 is 14 amino acids long. Trimming left V 6 bases short and J 7 bases short, with 16 bases between. Germline CDR1 is MGHDK and CDR2 is SYGVNS. Sample: PBMCs. V is TRBV25-1 and J is TRBJ1-5; D may be TRBD1 (6 bases). The sequence was obtained from a woman aged 40 to 50 in good health and CMV-seropositive. CDR3 residues: CASSPAGEPQPQHF. The CDR3 nucleotides read TGTGCCAGCAGCCCGGCAGGGGAACCGCAGCCCCAGCATTTT.